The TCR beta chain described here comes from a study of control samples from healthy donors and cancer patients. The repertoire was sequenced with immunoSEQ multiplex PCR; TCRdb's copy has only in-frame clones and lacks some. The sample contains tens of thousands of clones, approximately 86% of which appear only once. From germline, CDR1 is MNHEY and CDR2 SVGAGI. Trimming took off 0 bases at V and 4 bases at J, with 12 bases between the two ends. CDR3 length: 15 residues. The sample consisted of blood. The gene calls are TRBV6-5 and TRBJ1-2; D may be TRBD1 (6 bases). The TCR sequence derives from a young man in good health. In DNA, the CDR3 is TGTGCCAGCAGTTACTCGTCGGGGGCAGGCTATGGCTACACCTTC. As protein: CASSYSSGAGYGYTF.